Presented here are 2 T cell receptor beta chains from one specimen sequenced in a study of vaccination effects on CD4 cells after COVID-19. The ViraFEST assay expanded antigen-specific CD4+ T cells with viral peptide pools before sequencing. CD4+ T cell isolation took place after less than 13 days of culture. Of the BNT162b2 and mRNA-1273 vaccines, participants received two doses of one or the other. What these receptors recognize is not known. TCRdb's copy holds only in-frame clones and misses some; the assay was immunoSEQ multiplex PCR. Among approximately 13,000 clones listed, over 55% were seen once. The sample in question was CD4+ T cells from PBMCs cultured with SARS-CoV-2 spike peptides, obtained after COVID-19 vaccination. The origin of the receptors is a human donor who received a COVID-19 vaccine.

The V and J genes are TRBV9 and TRBJ2-1; D might be TRBD1 or TRBD2, each matching 5 bases. The CDR3 is made up of 15 amino acids. Per germline, CDR1 SGDLS and CDR2 YYNGEE. Trimming left V 4 bases short and J 2 bases short, with 13 bases between. CDR3 sequence (DNA): TGTGCCAGCAGCCCCCGGGACGCCACCTACAATGAGCAGTTCTTC. It specifies CASSPRDATYNEQFF.

The genes are TRBV19 and TRBJ1-1, with 7 bases aligning to TRBD1. The CDR3 spans 13 residues. J lost 8 bases, V lost 6 bases, and 9 bases had no gene match. CDR1 LNHDA and CDR2 SQIVND come from the germline V gene (reference sequence). CDR3 nucleotides: TGTGCCAGTAGGCCACAGGGGTTAGGGGAAGCTTTCTTT. This encodes CASRPQGLGEAFF.